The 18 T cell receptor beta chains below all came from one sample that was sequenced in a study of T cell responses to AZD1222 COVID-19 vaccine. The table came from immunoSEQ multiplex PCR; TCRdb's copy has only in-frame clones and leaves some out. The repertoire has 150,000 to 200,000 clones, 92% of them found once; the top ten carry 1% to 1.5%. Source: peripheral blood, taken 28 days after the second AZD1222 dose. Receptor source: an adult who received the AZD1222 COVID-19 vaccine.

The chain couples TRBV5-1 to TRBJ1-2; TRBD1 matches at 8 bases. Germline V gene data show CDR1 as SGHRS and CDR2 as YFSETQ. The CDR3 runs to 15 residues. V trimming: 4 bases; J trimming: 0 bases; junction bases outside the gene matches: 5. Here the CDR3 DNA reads TGCGCCAGCAGCCGTGACAGGGGCGCTAACTATGGCTACACCTTC. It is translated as CASSRDRGANYGYTF. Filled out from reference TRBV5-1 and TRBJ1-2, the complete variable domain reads KAGVTQTPRYLIKTRGQQVTLSCSPISGHRSVSWYQQTPGQGLQFLFEYFSETQRNKGNFPGRFSGRQFSNSRSEMNVSTLELGDSALYLCASSRDRGANYGYTFGSGTRLTVV.

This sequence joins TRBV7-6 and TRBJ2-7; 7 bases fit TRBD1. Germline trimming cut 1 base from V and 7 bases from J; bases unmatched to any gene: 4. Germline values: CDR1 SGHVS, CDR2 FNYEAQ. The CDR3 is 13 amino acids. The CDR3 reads CASSLDRGGEQYF. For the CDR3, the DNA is TGTGCCAGCAGCTTAGACAGGGGTGGGGAGCAGTACTTC.

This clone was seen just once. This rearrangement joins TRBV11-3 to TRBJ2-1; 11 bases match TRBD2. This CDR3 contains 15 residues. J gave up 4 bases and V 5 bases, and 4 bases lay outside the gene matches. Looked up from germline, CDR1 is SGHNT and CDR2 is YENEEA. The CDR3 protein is CASSPGTSGYNEQFF. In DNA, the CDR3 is TGTGCCAGCAGCCCTGGGACTAGCGGATACAATGAGCAGTTCTTC.

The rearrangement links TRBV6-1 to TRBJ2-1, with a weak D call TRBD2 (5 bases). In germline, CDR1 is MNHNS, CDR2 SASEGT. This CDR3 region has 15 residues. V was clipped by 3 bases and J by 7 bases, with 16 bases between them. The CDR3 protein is CASSEWERLNNEQFF. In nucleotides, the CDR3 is TGTGCCAGCAGTGAGTGGGAGCGGCTCAATAATGAGCAGTTCTTC.

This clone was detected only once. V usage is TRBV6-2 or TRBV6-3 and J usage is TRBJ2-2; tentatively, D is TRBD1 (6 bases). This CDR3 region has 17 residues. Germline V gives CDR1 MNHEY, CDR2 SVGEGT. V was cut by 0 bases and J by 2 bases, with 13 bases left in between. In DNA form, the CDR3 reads TGTGCCAGCAGTTACTCTTGGGACACCCTCAACACCGGGGAGCTGTTTTTT. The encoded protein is CASSYSWDTLNTGELFF.

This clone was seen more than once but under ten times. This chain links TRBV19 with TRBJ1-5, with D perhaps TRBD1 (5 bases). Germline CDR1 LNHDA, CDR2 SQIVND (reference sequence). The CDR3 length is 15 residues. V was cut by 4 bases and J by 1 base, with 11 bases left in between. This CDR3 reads CASSKWGESNQPQHF. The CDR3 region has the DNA TGTGCCAGTAGTAAGTGGGGCGAGAGCAATCAGCCCCAGCATTTT.

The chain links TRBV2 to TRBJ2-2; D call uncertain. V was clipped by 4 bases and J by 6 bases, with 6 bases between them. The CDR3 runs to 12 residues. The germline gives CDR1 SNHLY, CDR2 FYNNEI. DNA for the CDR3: TGTGCCAGCAGTGGGTATCCCGGGGAGCTGTTTTTT. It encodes CASSGYPGELFF.

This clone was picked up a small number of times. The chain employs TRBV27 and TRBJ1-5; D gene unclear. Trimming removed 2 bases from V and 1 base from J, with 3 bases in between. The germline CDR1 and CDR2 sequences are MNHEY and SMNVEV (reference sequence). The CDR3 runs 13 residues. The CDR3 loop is CASSLESNQPQHF. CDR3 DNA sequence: TGTGCCAGCAGTTTAGAGAGCAATCAGCCCCAGCATTTT.

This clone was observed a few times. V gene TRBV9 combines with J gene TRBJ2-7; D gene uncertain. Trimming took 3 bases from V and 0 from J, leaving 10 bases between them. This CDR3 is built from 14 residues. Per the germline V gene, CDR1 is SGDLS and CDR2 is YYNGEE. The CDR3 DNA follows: TGTGCCAGCAGCGAAGGCGGAAGCTCCTACGAGCAGTACTTC. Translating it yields CASSEGGSSYEQYF.

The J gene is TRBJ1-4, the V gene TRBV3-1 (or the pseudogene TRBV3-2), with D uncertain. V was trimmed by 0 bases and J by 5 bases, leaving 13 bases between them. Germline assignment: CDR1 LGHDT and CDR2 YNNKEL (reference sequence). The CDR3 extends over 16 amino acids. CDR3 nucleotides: TGTGCCAGCAGCCAAGATCTAGCTGATCACAATGAAAAACTGTTTTTT. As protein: CASSQDLADHNEKLFF.

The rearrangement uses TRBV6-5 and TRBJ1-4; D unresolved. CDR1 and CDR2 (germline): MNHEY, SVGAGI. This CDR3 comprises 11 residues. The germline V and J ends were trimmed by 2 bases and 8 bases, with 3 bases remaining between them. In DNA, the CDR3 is TGTGCCAGCAGTTACGGGGAAAAACTGTTTTTT. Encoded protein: CASSYGEKLFF.

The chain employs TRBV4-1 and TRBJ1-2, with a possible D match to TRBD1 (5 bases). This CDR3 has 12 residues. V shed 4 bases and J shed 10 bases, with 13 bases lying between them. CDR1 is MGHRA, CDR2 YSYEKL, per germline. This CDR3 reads CASSLPMGHYTF. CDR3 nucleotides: TGCGCCAGCAGCCTACCAATGGGGCACTACACCTTC.

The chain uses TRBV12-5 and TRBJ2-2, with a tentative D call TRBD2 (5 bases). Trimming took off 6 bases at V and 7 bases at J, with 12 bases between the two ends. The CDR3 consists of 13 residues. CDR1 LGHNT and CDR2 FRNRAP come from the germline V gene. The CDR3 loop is CASGPPGGGELFF. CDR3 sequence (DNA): TGTGCTAGTGGACCCCCAGGAGGCGGGGAGCTGTTTTTT.

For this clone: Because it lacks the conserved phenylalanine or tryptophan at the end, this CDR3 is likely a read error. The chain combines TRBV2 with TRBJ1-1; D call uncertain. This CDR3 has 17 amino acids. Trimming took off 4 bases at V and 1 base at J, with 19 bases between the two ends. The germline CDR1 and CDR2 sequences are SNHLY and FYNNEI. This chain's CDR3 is CASSGPALPFENTEAFL. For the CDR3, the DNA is TGTGCCAGCAGTGGCCCGGCGCTCCCGTTTGAGAACACTGAAGCTTTCCTT.

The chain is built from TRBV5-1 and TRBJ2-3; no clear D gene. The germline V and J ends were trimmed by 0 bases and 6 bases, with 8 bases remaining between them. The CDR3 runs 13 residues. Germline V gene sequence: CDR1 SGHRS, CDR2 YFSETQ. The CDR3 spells CASSLAGADTQYF. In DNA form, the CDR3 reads TGCGCCAGCAGCTTGGCCGGTGCGGATACGCAGTATTTT.

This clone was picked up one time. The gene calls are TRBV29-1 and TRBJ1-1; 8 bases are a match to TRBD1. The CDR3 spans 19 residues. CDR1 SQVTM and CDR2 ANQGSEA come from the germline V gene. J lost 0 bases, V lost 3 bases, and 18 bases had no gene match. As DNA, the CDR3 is TGCAGCGTTGATGGAGGAACAGGGGGTAGATGGTGGGTGAACACTGAAGCTTTCTTT. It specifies CSVDGGTGGRWWVNTEAFF.

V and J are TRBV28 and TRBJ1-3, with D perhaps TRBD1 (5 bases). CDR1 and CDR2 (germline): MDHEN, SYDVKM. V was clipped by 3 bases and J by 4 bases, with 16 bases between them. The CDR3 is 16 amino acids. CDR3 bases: TGTGCCAGCAGTTTGTTGCGGCAGGGCCTGGGAAACACCATATATTTT. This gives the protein CASSLLRQGLGNTIYF.

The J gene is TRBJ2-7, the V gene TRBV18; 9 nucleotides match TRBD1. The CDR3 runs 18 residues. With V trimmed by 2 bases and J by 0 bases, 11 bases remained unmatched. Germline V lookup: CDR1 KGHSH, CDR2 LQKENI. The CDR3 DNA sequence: TGTGCCAGCTCACCAAGGGGACAGGGCCCCGCGAGCTCCTACGAGCAGTACTTC. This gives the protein CASSPRGQGPASSYEQYF.